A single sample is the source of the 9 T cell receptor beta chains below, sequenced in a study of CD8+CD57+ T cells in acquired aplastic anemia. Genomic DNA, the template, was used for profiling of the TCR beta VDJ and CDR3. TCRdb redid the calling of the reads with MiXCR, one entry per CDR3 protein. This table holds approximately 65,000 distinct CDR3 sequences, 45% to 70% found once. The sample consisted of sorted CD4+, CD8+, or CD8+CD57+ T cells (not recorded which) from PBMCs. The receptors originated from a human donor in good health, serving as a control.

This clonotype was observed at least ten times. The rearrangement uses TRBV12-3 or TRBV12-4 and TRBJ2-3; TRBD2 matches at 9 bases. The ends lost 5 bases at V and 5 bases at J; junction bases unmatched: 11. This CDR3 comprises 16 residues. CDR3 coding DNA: TGTGCCAGCAGTCCCGCCATAGCGGGAGTTGGAGATACGCAGTATTTT. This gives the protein CASSPAIAGVGDTQYF.

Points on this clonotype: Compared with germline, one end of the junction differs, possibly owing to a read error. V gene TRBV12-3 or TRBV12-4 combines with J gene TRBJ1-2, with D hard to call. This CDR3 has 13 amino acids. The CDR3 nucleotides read TGTGCCAGCAGCTTGTACGGGCCCCATGGCCACACCTTC. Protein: CASSLYGPHGHTF.

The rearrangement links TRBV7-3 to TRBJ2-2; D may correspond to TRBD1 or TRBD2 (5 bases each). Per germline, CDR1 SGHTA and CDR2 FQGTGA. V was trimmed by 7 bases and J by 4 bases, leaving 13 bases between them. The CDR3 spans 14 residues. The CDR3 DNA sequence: TGTGCCAGCACCCGGGACGGATTCACCGGGGAGCTGTTTTTT. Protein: CASTRDGFTGELFF.

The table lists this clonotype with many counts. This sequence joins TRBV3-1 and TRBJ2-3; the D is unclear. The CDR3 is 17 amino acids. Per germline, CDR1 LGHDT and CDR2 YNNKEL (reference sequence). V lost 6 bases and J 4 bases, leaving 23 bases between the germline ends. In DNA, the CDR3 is TGTGCCAGCAGACCCCTAGGTCGTACAAAGGCGTCAGATACGCAGTATTTT. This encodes CASRPLGRTKASDTQYF.

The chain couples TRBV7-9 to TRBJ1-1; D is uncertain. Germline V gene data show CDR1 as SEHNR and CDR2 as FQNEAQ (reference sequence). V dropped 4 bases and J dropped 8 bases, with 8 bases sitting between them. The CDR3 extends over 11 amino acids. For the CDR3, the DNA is TGTGCCAGCAGCTGGAACTACGAAGCTTTCTTT. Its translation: CASSWNYEAFF.

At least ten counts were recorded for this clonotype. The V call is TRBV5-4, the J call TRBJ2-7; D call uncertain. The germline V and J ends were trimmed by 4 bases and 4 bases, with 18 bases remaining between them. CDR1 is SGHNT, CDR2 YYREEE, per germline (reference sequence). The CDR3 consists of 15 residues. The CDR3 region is CASSAKKVGNYEQYF. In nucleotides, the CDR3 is TGTGCCAGCAGCGCCAAAAAAGTGGGGAATTACGAGCAGTACTTC.

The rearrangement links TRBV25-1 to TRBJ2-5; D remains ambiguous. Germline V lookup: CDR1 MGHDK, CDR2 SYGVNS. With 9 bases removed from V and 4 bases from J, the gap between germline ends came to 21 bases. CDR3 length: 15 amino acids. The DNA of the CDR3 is TGTGCCAGTAGTATGGGTAGGGCAGGTCGAGAGACCCAGTACTTC. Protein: CASSMGRAGRETQYF.

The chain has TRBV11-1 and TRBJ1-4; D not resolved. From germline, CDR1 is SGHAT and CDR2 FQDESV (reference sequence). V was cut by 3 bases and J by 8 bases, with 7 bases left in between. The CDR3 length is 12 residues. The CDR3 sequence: CASSFSTEKLFF. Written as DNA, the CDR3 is TGTGCCAGCAGCTTCTCGACCGAAAAACTGTTTTTT.

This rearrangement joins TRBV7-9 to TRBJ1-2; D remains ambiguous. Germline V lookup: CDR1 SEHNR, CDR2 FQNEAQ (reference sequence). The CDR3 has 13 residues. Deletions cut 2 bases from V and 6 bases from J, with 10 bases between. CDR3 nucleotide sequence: TGTGCCAGCAGCTTACTAACAGACGATGGCTACACCTTC. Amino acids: CASSLLTDDGYTF.